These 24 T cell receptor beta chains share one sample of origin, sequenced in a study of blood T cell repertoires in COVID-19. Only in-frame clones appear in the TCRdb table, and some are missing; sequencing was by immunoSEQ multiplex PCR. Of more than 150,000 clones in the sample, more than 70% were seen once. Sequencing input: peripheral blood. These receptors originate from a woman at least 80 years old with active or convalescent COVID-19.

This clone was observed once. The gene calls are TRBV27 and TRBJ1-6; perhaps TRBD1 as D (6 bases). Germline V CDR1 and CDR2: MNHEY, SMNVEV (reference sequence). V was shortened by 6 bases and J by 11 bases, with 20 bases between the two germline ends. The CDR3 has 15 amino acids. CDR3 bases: TGTGCCAGCAGGTCCGCAGGGGAGCGTTGGGCACCCCTCCACTTT. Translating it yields CASRSAGERWAPLHF.

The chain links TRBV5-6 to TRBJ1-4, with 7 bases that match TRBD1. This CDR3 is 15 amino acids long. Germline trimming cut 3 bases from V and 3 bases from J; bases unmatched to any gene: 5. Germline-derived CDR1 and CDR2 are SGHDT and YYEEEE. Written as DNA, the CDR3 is TGTGCCAGCAGCTCCTACAGGGGTTCTAATGAAAAACTGTTTTTT. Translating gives CASSSYRGSNEKLFF.

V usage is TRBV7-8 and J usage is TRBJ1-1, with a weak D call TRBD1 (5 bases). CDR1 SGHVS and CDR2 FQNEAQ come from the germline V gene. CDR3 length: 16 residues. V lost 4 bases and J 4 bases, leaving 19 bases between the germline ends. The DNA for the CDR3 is TGTGCCAGCAGCTCCCTGGGGTTAGGGGTTCGCACTGAAGCTTTCTTT. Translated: CASSSLGLGVRTEAFF.

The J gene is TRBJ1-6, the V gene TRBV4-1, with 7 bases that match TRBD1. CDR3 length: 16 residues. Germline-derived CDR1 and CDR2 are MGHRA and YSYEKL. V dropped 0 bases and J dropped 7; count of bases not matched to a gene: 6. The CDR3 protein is CASSQETGAWNSPLHF. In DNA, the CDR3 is TGCGCCAGCAGCCAAGAAACAGGGGCTTGGAATTCACCCCTCCACTTT.

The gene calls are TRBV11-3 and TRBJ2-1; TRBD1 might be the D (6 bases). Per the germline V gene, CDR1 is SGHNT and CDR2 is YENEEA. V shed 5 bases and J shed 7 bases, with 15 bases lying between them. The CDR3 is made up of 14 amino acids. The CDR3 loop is CASSEKDRRNEQFF. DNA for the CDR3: TGTGCCAGCAGCGAGAAGGACAGACGGAATGAGCAGTTCTTC.

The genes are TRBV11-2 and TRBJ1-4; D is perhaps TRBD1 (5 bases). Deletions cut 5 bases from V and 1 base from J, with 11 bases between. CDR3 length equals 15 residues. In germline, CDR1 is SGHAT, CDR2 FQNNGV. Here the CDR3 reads CASSPSGGTNEKLFF. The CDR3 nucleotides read TGTGCCAGCAGCCCGTCGGGGGGAACTAATGAAAAACTGTTTTTT.

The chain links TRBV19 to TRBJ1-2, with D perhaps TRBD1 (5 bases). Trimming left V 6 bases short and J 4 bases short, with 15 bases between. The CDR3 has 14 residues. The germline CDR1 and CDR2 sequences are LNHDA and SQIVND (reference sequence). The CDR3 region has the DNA TGTGCCAGTAGCCAAAGGGCGGGGGTCTATGGCTACACCTTC. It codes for CASSQRAGVYGYTF.

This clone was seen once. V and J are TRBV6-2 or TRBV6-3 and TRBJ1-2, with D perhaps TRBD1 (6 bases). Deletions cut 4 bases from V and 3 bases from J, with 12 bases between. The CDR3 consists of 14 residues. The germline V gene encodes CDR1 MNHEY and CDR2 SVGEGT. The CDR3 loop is CASSFGQRDYGYTF. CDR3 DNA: TGTGCCAGCAGTTTCGGACAGAGAGACTATGGCTACACCTTC.

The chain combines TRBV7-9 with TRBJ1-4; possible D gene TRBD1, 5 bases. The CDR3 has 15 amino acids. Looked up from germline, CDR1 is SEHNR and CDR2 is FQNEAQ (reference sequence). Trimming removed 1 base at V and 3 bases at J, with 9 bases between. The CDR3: CASSLGGRANEKLFF. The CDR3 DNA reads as TGTGCCAGCAGCTTAGGCGGCAGGGCTAATGAAAAACTGTTTTTT.

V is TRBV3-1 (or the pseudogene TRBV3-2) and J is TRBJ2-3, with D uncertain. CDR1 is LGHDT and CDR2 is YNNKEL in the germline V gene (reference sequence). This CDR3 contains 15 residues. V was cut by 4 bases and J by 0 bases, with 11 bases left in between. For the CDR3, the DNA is TGTGCCAGCAGCCCGGCGGCTTCAAGCACAGATACGCAGTATTTT. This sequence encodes CASSPAASSTDTQYF.

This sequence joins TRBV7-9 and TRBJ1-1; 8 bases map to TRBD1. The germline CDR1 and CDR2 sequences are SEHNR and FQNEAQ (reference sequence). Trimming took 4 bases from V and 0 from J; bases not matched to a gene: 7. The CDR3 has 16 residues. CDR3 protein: CASSSQPGQVNTEAFF. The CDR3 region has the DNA TGTGCCAGCAGCTCGCAACCGGGACAGGTGAACACTGAAGCTTTCTTT.

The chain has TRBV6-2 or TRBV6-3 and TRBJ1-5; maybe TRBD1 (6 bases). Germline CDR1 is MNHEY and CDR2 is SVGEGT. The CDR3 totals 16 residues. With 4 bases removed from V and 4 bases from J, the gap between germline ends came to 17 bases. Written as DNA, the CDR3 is TGTGCCAGCAGTTCAGGACCGCACAGGGTAAATCAGCCCCAGCATTTT. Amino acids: CASSSGPHRVNQPQHF.

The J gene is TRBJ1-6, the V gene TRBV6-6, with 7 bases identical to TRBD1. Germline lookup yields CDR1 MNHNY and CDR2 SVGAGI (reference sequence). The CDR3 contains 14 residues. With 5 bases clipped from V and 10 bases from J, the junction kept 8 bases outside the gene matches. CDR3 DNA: TGTGCCAGCAGTCAAACAGGGGAACGCTCACCCCTCCACTTT. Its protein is CASSQTGERSPLHF.

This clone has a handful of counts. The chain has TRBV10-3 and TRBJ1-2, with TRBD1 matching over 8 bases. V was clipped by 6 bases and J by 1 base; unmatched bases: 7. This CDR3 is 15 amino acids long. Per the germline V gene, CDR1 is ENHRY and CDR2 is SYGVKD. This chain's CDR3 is CAISGTGSNNYGYTF. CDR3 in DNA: TGTGCCATCAGCGGGACAGGATCCAATAACTATGGCTACACCTTC.

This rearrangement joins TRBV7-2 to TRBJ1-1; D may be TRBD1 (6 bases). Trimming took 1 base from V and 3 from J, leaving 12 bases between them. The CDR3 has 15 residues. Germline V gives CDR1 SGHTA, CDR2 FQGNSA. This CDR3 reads CASSLVSGVDTEAFF. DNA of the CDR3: TGTGCCAGCAGCTTAGTCTCAGGGGTGGACACTGAAGCTTTCTTT.

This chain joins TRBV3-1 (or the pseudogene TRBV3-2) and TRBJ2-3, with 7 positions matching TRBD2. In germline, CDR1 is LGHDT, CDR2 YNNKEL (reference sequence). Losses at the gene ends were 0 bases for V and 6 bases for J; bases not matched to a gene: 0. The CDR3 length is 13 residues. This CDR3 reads CASSQEREDTQYF. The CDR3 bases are TGTGCCAGCAGCCAAGAGCGGGAGGATACGCAGTATTTT.

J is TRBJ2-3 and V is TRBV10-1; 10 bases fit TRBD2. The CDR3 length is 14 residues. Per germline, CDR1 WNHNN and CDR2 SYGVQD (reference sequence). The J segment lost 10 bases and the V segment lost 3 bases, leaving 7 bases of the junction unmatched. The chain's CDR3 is CASSDVTSGGAQYF. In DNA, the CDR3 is TGCGCCAGCAGTGATGTTACCAGCGGGGGGGCGCAGTATTTT.

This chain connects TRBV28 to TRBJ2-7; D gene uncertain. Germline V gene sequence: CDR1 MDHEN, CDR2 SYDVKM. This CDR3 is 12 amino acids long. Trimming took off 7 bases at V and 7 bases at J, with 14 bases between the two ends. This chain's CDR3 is CASNTIVTEQYF. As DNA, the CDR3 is TGTGCCAGCAATACCATTGTTACTGAGCAGTACTTC.

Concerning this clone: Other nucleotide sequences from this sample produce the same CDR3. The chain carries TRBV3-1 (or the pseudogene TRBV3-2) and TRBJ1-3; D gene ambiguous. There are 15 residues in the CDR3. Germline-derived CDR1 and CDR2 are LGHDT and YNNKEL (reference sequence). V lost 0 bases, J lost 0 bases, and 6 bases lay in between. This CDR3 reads CASSQERVSGNTIYF. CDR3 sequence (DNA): TGTGCCAGCAGCCAAGAACGGGTCTCTGGAAACACCATATATTTT.

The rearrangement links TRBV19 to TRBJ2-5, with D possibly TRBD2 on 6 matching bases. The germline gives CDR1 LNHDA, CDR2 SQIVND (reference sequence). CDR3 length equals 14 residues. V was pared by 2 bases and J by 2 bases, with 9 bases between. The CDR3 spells CASSIRRGQETQYF. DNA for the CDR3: TGTGCCAGTAGTATACGACGGGGGCAAGAGACCCAGTACTTC.

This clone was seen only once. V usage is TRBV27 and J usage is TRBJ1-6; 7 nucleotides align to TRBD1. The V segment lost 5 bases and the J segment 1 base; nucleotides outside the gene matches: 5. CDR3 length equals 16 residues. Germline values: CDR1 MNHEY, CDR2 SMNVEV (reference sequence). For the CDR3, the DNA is TGTGCCAGCAGTATCAACAGGGGTTCCTATAATTCACCCCTCCACTTT. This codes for CASSINRGSYNSPLHF.

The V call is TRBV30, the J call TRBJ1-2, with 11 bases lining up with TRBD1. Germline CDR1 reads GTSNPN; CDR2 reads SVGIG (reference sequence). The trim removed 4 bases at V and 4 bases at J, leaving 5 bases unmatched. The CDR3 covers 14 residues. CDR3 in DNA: TGTGCCTGGACCCGGACAGGGGGCGCCTATGGCTACACCTTC. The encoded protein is CAWTRTGGAYGYTF.

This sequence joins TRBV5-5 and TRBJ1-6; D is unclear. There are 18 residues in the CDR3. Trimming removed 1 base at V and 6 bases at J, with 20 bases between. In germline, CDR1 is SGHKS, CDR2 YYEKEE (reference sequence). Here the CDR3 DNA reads TGTGCCAGCAGCTTGCCCCGGGGAATGGTTTGGGGTAATTCACCCCTCCACTTT. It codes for CASSLPRGMVWGNSPLHF.

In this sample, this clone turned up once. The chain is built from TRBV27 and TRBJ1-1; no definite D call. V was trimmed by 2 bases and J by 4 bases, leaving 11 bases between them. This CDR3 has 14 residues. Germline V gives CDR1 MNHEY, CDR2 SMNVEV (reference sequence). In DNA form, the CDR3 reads TGTGCCAGCAGTTTAGGAGGGTCGGCCACTGAAGCTTTCTTT. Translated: CASSLGGSATEAFF.